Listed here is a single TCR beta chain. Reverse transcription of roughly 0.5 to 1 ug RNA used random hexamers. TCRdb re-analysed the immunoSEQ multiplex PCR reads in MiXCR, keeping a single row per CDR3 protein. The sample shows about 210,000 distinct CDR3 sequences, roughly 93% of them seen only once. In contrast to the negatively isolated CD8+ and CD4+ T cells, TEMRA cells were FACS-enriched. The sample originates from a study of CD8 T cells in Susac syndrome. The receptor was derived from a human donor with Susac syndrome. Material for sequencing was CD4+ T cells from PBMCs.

The DNA of the CDR3 is TGTGCCAGCAGTTTCGCCGGGACAGGGGGCGGTCAGCCCCAGCATTTT. Its translation: CASSFAGTGGGQPQHF. This chain uses TRBV6-2 or TRBV6-3 with TRBJ1-5, with 12 bases lining up with TRBD1. J lost 6 bases, V lost 4 bases, and 7 bases had no gene match. Germline values: CDR1 MNHEY, CDR2 SVGEGT. CDR3 length: 16 amino acids.